This entry lists 27 T cell receptor beta chains sequenced from one sample in a study of CDR3 diversity in severe acne. TCRdb itself ran the PCR reads through MiXCR, one entry per CDR3 protein. The table has tens of thousands of distinct CDR3 sequences, over 40% seen once. Sequenced: blood. These receptors were taken from a male donor in good health, without acne.

As regards this clonotype: A read error may explain this, as a much larger clone is one base away. The conserved final phenylalanine or tryptophan is absent from the CDR3, which likely points to a read error. The chain uses TRBV6-5 and TRBJ2-7, with 14 nucleotides matching TRBD2. CDR3 size: 14 residues. V dropped 5 bases and J dropped 3; count of bases not matched to a gene: 0. The germline CDR1 and CDR2 sequences are MNHEY and SVGAGI. CDR3 nucleotides: TGTGCCAGCAGTGGACTAGCGGGGGGCTACGAGCAGTACTCC. The encoded protein is CASSGLAGGYEQYS.

V gene TRBV2 combines with J gene TRBJ2-7; TRBD1 matches 9 bases. J lost 0 bases, V lost 5 bases, and 5 bases had no gene match. Looked up from germline, CDR1 is SNHLY and CDR2 is FYNNEI. The length of the CDR3 is 15 residues. The CDR3 sequence is CASSSGTGSSYEQYF. The CDR3 DNA reads TGTGCCAGCAGTTCCGGGACAGGGAGCTCCTACGAGCAGTACTTC.

With respect to this clonotype: An end of the junction differs from the germline gene, which may be a read error. J is TRBJ1-4 and V is TRBV7-3; D is unclear. The CDR3 loop spans 13 amino acids. Germline V gives CDR1 SGHTA, CDR2 FQGTGA. CDR3 sequence: CASGFQTNEKLFF. The CDR3 DNA follows: TGTGCCAGCGGCTTTCAGACGAATGAAAAACTGTTTTTT.

This clonotype qualifies as medium-sized (0.01 to 0.1%). The chain uses TRBV5-8 and TRBJ1-6; TRBD1 matches 7 bases. The CDR3 contains 13 residues. CDR1 and CDR2 (germline): SGHTS, YDEGEE. V dropped 0 bases and J dropped 10; count of bases not matched to a gene: 1. CDR3 sequence: CASSLGGGSPLHF. DNA for the CDR3: TGTGCCAGCAGCTTGGGAGGGGGCTCACCCCTCCACTTT.

CDR3 amino acids: CASSFQDNSPLHF. In nucleotides, the CDR3 is TGTGCCAGCAGCTTCCAGGATAATTCACCCCTCCACTTT. This chain links TRBV7-9 with TRBJ1-6, with D uncertain. CDR1 and CDR2 (germline): SEHNR, FQNEAQ (reference sequence). Trimming stripped 3 bases from V and 5 bases from J, with 5 bases between. There are 13 residues in the CDR3. Filled out from reference TRBV7-9 and TRBJ1-6, the complete variable domain reads DTGVSQNPRHKITKRGQNVTFRCDPISEHNRLYWYRQTLGQGPEFLTYFQNEAQLEKSRLLSDRFSAERPKGSFSTLEIQRTEQGDSAMYLCASSFQDNSPLHFGNGTRLTVT.

To note about this clonotype: One end of the junction is discordant with germline, which a read error may explain. The chain links TRBV6-5 to TRBJ2-1; D gene unclear. This CDR3 is built from 14 residues. Germline V gene data show CDR1 as MNHEY and CDR2 as SVGAGI. The CDR3, as DNA: TGTGCCAGCACCATTACCCGGTTTAGCAATCAGCAGTTCTTC. It translates to CASTITRFSNQQFF.

In its sample, this clonotype was seen once. The V gene is TRBV11-2, the J gene TRBJ1-1; tentative D call: TRBD1 (6 bases). The germline V gene encodes CDR1 SGHAT and CDR2 FQNNGV. Trimming pared 1 base from V and 2 bases from J, leaving 17 bases between. This CDR3 comprises 17 residues. The CDR3 region is CASSLVLLSTGNTEAFF. The CDR3 coding sequence is TGTGCCAGCAGCTTAGTTCTTTTATCGACAGGAAACACTGAAGCTTTCTTT.

Notes on this clonotype: This may come from a read error, since a much larger clone is one base off. This chain joins TRBV7-6 and TRBJ1-1; 9 bases fit TRBD1. CDR1 and CDR2 from the germline V gene are SGHVS and FNYEAQ. J was trimmed by 1 base and V by 5 bases; bases with no gene match: 2. The CDR3 is 14 amino acids. CDR3 amino acids: CASSMGQGNTEAFF. CDR3 DNA: TGTGCCAGCAGCATGGGACAGGGGAACACTGAAGCTTTCTTT.

The V and J genes are TRBV19 and TRBJ2-5; possibly TRBD1 or TRBD2 for D (7 bases each). The germline V and J ends were trimmed by 0 bases and 3 bases, with 14 bases remaining between them. Germline lookup yields CDR1 LNHDA and CDR2 SQIVND (reference sequence). The CDR3 contains 16 residues. The CDR3 reads CASSIDRGGEKETQYF. The DNA for the CDR3 is TGTGCCAGTAGTATAGACAGGGGGGGTGAGAAAGAGACCCAGTACTTC.

A remark on this clonotype: No conserved phenylalanine or tryptophan is present at the end of the CDR3, so a read error is the likely explanation. The chain carries TRBV7-6 and TRBJ2-7; 8 positions match TRBD2. The germline gives CDR1 SGHVS, CDR2 FNYEAQ. CDR3 size: 11 residues. Unmatched junction bases numbered 3, after V lost 5 bases and J lost 9 bases. The CDR3 nucleotides are TGTGCCAGCAGCCTCGGGGGGGGGCAGTACCTC. As protein: CASSLGGGQYL.

The chain joins TRBV19 to TRBJ2-5; 9 bases align to TRBD2. Losses at the gene ends were 10 bases for V and 1 base for J; bases not matched to a gene: 7. Germline values: CDR1 LNHDA, CDR2 SQIVND (reference sequence). CDR3 length: 14 amino acids. CDR3 region: CAKPAGGPQETQYF. DNA of the CDR3: TGTGCCAAGCCAGCGGGAGGACCCCAAGAGACCCAGTACTTC.

This clonotype was observed at least ten times. The chain recombines TRBV29-1 with TRBJ2-5; a possible D gene is TRBD1 (5 bases). V was clipped by 0 bases and J by 5 bases, with 7 bases between them. Germline assignment: CDR1 SQVTM and CDR2 ANQGSEA. The CDR3 covers 12 residues. The CDR3 is CSVEDRAETQYF. The CDR3 region has the DNA TGCAGCGTTGAAGACAGGGCGGAGACCCAGTACTTC.

The table lists this clonotype with a count of one. The V and J genes are TRBV7-6 and TRBJ2-7; D is perhaps TRBD2 (5 bases). With 3 bases removed from V and 4 bases from J, the gap between germline ends came to 25 bases. The CDR3 runs to 18 residues. From germline, CDR1 is SGHVS and CDR2 FNYEAQ. In nucleotides, the CDR3 is TGTGCCAGCAGCTTTGGCGGCGTAAGCGGCCCACCAACTTACGAGCAGTACTTC. It encodes CASSFGGVSGPPTYEQYF.

Judged by abundance, this clonotype is medium-sized. The chain recombines TRBV20-1 with TRBJ2-3, with TRBD2 matching 8 bases. This CDR3 comprises 16 residues. Unmatched junction bases numbered 11, after V lost 6 bases and J lost 0 bases. Germline CDR1 is DFQATT and CDR2 is SNEGSKA (reference sequence). The CDR3, as DNA: TGCAGTGCCCCGAACCGTGCTAGCGGGAGCACAGATACGCAGTATTTT. Translating it yields CSAPNRASGSTDTQYF.

This clonotype was found many times. The chain links TRBV7-9 to TRBJ1-1; D ambiguous. Deletions cut 3 bases from V and 7 bases from J, with 9 bases between. The CDR3 is made up of 12 amino acids. Germline V gives CDR1 SEHNR, CDR2 FQNEAQ (reference sequence). CDR3 coding DNA: TGTGCCAGCAGCTTGGGGAGTAATGAAGCTTTCTTT. Translated, it gives CASSLGSNEAFF.

Comments on this clonotype: The DNA is left out, because the CDR3 cannot be placed on it with certainty; the CDR3 is given as TCRdb lists it. CDR3: CASSIYLCSVIGSVLRSYEQYF. The rearrangement joins TRBV25-1 to TRBJ2-7. 22 amino acids form the CDR3, both terminal residues included. CDR1 is MGHDK and CDR2 is SYGVNS in the germline V gene.

This clonotype was picked up a small number of times. V and J are TRBV5-1 and TRBJ1-2; maybe TRBD1 (5 bases). The V gene's germline CDR1 is SGHRS and CDR2 YFSETQ. The CDR3 totals 13 residues. Trimming left V 3 bases short and J 8 bases short, with 14 bases between. CDR3 DNA sequence: TGCGCCAGCAGCTACGGGGGGATTGAGGGCTACACCTTC. Translating it yields CASSYGGIEGYTF.

This clonotype was observed a few times. This chain joins TRBV19 and TRBJ2-5; TRBD1 or TRBD2 may be the D gene (5 bases each). The CDR3 extends over 15 amino acids. Trimming shortened V by 4 bases and J by 9 bases, and 21 bases separated the two germline ends. Germline CDR1 reads LNHDA; CDR2 reads SQIVND (reference sequence). The CDR3 DNA reads as TGTGCCAGTAGTAGGGGAACAGGAGGCAATCAGCCCCAGTACTTC. The encoded protein is CASSRGTGGNQPQYF. The full variable domain, in which reference TRBV19 and TRBJ2-5 provide the parts outside the CDR3, is DGGITQSPKYLFRKEGQNVTLSCEQNLNHDAMYWYRQDPGQGLRLIYYSQIVNDFQKGDIAEGYSVSREKKESFPLTVTSAQKNPTAFYLCASSRGTGGNQPQYFGPGTRLLVL.

A remark on this clonotype: The DNA is left out, because the CDR3 cannot be placed on it with certainty; the CDR3 is given as TCRdb lists it. The chain carries TRBV7-9 and TRBJ2-5; whether TRBD1, the table's D call, matches the DNA was not checked. The CDR3 comprises 23 residues, both ends counted. Germline V gives CDR1 SEHNR, CDR2 FQNEAQ (reference sequence). CDR3 sequence reads: CASSLGGTGLNEKLFFGSGTQYF.

The genes are TRBV7-8 and TRBJ2-6; TRBD1 matches 12 bases. The CDR3 is made up of 19 amino acids. V shed 3 bases and J 0 bases; nucleotides not matched to a gene: 6. From germline, CDR1 is SGHVS and CDR2 FQNEAQ. The CDR3 loop is CASSFRGTGGRSGANVLTF. The CDR3 DNA sequence: TGTGCCAGCAGCTTTCGCGGGACAGGGGGCCGCTCTGGGGCCAACGTCCTGACTTTC.

This sequence joins TRBV19 and TRBJ1-4, with D uncertain. The V gene lost 5 bases and the J gene lost 7 bases, with 11 bases spanning the gap. CDR1 LNHDA and CDR2 SQIVND come from the germline V gene (reference sequence). CDR3 size: 13 residues. The CDR3 is CASSLSVGEKLFF. CDR3 coding DNA: TGTGCCAGTAGTCTTAGTGTGGGTGAAAAACTGTTTTTT.

The gene calls are TRBV29-1 and TRBJ1-1; D unresolved. The V and J ends lost 6 bases and 0 bases respectively, with 8 bases between them. Germline V gene lookup returns CDR1 SQVTM and CDR2 ANQGSEA. The CDR3 consists of 12 residues. The CDR3 spells CSVFPVNTEAFF. The CDR3, as DNA: TGCAGCGTGTTTCCAGTGAACACTGAAGCTTTCTTT.

This chain joins TRBV25-1 and TRBJ2-7, with 8 bases matching TRBD1. The CDR3 has 15 residues. The ends lost 8 bases at V and 2 bases at J; junction bases unmatched: 11. Per the germline V gene, CDR1 is MGHDK and CDR2 is SYGVNS. The CDR3 protein is CASSPGNRGAYEQYF. CDR3 in DNA: TGTGCCAGCTCCCCGGGAAACAGGGGGGCCTACGAGCAGTACTTC.

Remarks on this clonotype: The germline gene is not matched at one end of the junction; a read error may be the cause. V usage is TRBV25-1 and J usage is TRBJ1-1; TRBD1 is a possible D gene (5 bases). The CDR3 runs 14 residues. Germline-derived CDR1 and CDR2 are MGHDK and SYGVNS. The DNA of the CDR3 is TGTGCCAGCGGTGACGGCGGGGCGAACACTGAAGCTTTCTTT. This sequence encodes CASGDGGANTEAFF.

This clonotype was found many times. The genes are TRBV25-1 and TRBJ1-1; D is undetermined. The CDR3 runs to 14 residues. In germline, CDR1 is MGHDK, CDR2 SYGVNS. The ends were cut back, 4 bases at V and 1 base at J, with 10 bases in the middle. CDR3 amino acids: CASSGYLKNTEAFF. As DNA, the CDR3 is TGTGCCAGCAGTGGTTATCTTAAGAACACTGAAGCTTTCTTT.

There are many counts of this clonotype. The V and J genes are TRBV6-5 and TRBJ2-5; D unclear. CDR3 length: 15 amino acids. V lost 0 bases and J lost 0, with 8 bases in between. In germline, CDR1 is MNHEY, CDR2 SVGAGI. The CDR3 sequence is CASSYSGGNQETQYF. The CDR3 nucleotides read TGTGCCAGCAGTTACTCGGGCGGAAACCAAGAGACCCAGTACTTC.

The chain uses TRBV6-5 and TRBJ2-7; 13 nucleotides match TRBD2. This CDR3 spans 15 amino acids. With 6 bases clipped from V and 6 bases from J, the junction kept 8 bases outside the gene matches. Per the germline V gene, CDR1 is MNHEY and CDR2 is SVGAGI. The CDR3 DNA follows: TGTGCCAGCAGCCCTGGACTAGCGGGAGTGGGCGAGCAGTACTTC. This gives the protein CASSPGLAGVGEQYF.